This T cell receptor (beta chain) was found in a study of blood T cell repertoires in COVID-19. On the study more broadly: In each case, the material was cDNA or gDNA derived from T cells, B-cell-depleted T cells, or PBMCs.

Trimming cost V 4 bases and J 0 bases, with 11 bases left between them. The CDR3 covers 15 residues. Germline CDR1 and CDR2: SGDLS and YYNGEE. Per the authors' pipeline: Researchers report that nucleated cell counts were estimated from reference gene primer amplification. Method: immunoSEQ multiplex PCR; TCRdb's copy keeps in-frame clones and lacks some. V and J calls and clone size are given by that table; D and trimming were obtained from the DNA. Here the sample spans approximately 120,000 clones, around 83% being singletons. The chain uses TRBV9 and TRBJ1-5; D ambiguous. This clonotype was sampled from a human donor in a cohort sampled during active COVID-19. Sequencing was performed on peripheral blood. The CDR3 spells CASSPTPYSNQPQHF. The DNA of the CDR3 is TGTGCCAGCAGCCCGACACCTTATAGCAATCAGCCCCAGCATTTT.